This entry lists 18 T cell receptor beta chains sequenced from one sample in a study of T cell changes during pregnancy in multiple sclerosis. Repertoires were generated with immunoSEQ multiplex PCR, while TCRdb's copy carries only in-frame clones and drops some. The sample shows 84,000 or so clones, approximately 94% of them seen only once. Sequenced here: peripheral blood, sampled in the third trimester of pregnancy. The receptors derive from a female donor with multiple sclerosis, enrolled in a pregnancy study.

V usage is TRBV27 and J usage is TRBJ1-1, with 8 bases aligning to TRBD1. This CDR3 is built from 13 residues. V was pared by 9 bases and J by 4 bases, with 7 bases of the junction left unmatched. Germline V gene sequence: CDR1 MNHEY, CDR2 SMNVEV (reference sequence). The CDR3 protein is CASRDRGGTEAFF. The CDR3 bases are TGTGCCAGTCGAGACAGGGGAGGCACTGAAGCTTTCTTT.

The J gene is TRBJ1-2, the V gene TRBV6-4, with 9 bases aligning to TRBD1. Germline trimming cut 0 bases from V and 5 bases from J; bases unmatched to any gene: 7. The CDR3 length is 16 residues. Germline CDR1 reads MRHNA; CDR2 reads SNTAGT. The CDR3 is CASSDSGTGHRYGYTF. CDR3 sequence (DNA): TGTGCCAGCAGTGACTCCGGGACAGGGCACCGATATGGCTACACCTTC.

This chain connects TRBV20-1 to TRBJ2-7; D gene uncertain. The germline CDR1 and CDR2 sequences are DFQATT and SNEGSKA (reference sequence). The CDR3 is 11 amino acids. Trimming cost V 5 bases and J 3 bases, with 8 bases left between them. The CDR3 DNA is TGCAGTGCTTTACAGCTCTACGAGCAGTACTTC. Its translation: CSALQLYEQYF.

This clone was seen only a few times. The V gene is TRBV7-9, the J gene TRBJ1-2; D is possibly TRBD1 (5 bases). The CDR3 spans 13 residues. V was shortened by 3 bases and J by 3 bases, with 8 bases between the two germline ends. Germline lookup yields CDR1 SEHNR and CDR2 FQNEAQ (reference sequence). This CDR3 reads CASSLGEDYGYTF. Here the CDR3 DNA reads TGTGCCAGCAGCTTGGGGGAGGACTATGGCTACACCTTC.

The chain has TRBV5-6 and TRBJ2-6; a weak D match, TRBD1 (6 bases). CDR3 size: 14 residues. V was cut by 6 bases and J by 3 bases, with 10 bases left in between. CDR1 SGHDT and CDR2 YYEEEE come from the germline V gene. For the CDR3, the DNA is TGTGCCAGCATCTACAGGGTTGGGGCCAACGTCCTGACTTTC. Translating it yields CASIYRVGANVLTF.

The rearrangement joins TRBV7-8 to TRBJ2-7, with TRBD2 matching 11 bases. Germline V CDR1 and CDR2: SGHVS, FQNEAQ. The ends lost 5 bases at V and 7 bases at J; junction bases unmatched: 10. The length of the CDR3 is 15 residues. The CDR3 nucleotides read TGTGCCAGCAGCCCCTTAGCGGGAGGGTCTACGGAGCAGTACTTC. It encodes CASSPLAGGSTEQYF.

The V and J genes are TRBV27 and TRBJ2-5; TRBD1 agrees at 9 bases. The closer fit of TRBJ2-7 to the DNA end suggests the J call may be wrong. Per the germline V gene, CDR1 is MNHEY and CDR2 is SMNVEV (reference sequence). This CDR3 spans 15 amino acids. The CDR3 DNA is TGTGCCAGCAGTGCGCGCGGGACAGGGCAATACGAGCAGTACTTC. Its translation: CASSARGTGQYEQYF.

This chain joins TRBV6-1 and TRBJ2-2; 8 nucleotides align to TRBD2. Germline trimming cut 9 bases from V and 0 bases from J; bases unmatched to any gene: 3. The CDR3 loop spans 14 amino acids. The germline CDR1 and CDR2 sequences are MNHNS and SASEGT. The chain's CDR3 is CASLAGTNTGELFF. The CDR3 DNA reads TGTGCCAGTTTAGCGGGAACGAACACCGGGGAGCTGTTTTTT.

V and J are TRBV29-1 and TRBJ2-3; D is unclear. The germline V gene encodes CDR1 SQVTM and CDR2 ANQGSEA. Trimming left V 6 bases short and J 0 bases short, with 10 bases between. The CDR3 is made up of 13 amino acids. The CDR3 sequence: CSVRGGSTDTQYF. In nucleotides, the CDR3 is TGCAGCGTGCGCGGCGGAAGCACAGATACGCAGTATTTT.

This chain's CDR3 is CASSLGGLNTEAFF. The CDR3 DNA reads as TGTGCCAGCAGCTTAGGTGGGCTGAACACTGAAGCTTTCTTT. The genes are TRBV7-9 and TRBJ1-1; D is unclear. V lost 1 base, J lost 0 bases, and 6 bases lay in between. This CDR3 spans 14 amino acids. CDR1 is SEHNR, CDR2 FQNEAQ, per germline (reference sequence). Together with reference TRBV7-9 and TRBJ1-1, the CDR3 gives the full variable domain: DTGVSQNPRHKITKRGQNVTFRCDPISEHNRLYWYRQTLGQGPEFLTYFQNEAQLEKSRLLSDRFSAERPKGSFSTLEIQRTEQGDSAMYLCASSLGGLNTEAFFGQGTRLTVV.

The rearrangement joins TRBV29-1 to TRBJ2-1, with 7 bases matching TRBD2. Germline V gives CDR1 SQVTM, CDR2 ANQGSEA. The V gene end was trimmed by 5 bases and the J gene end by 7 bases; junction bases not matched to a gene: 14. The CDR3 extends over 15 amino acids. The DNA for the CDR3 is TGCAGCGTTCCCCCGTGGGGGTCGGGGGGAAATGAGCAGTTCTTC. Amino acid sequence: CSVPPWGSGGNEQFF.

The chain carries TRBV7-9 and TRBJ2-1, with 10 bases that match TRBD2. This CDR3 is 17 amino acids long. The junction had 6 bases not matched to a gene; V was cut back by 1 base and J by 3 bases. CDR1 is SEHNR, CDR2 FQNEAQ, per germline (reference sequence). The DNA for the CDR3 is TGTGCCAGCAGCTTAGATTTCGGGACTAGCGACTACAATGAGCAGTTCTTC. Protein: CASSLDFGTSDYNEQFF.

V and J are TRBV27 and TRBJ2-3; possible D gene TRBD2, 6 bases. This CDR3 region has 14 residues. From germline, CDR1 is MNHEY and CDR2 SMNVEV (reference sequence). The V and J ends lost 5 bases and 6 bases respectively, with 15 bases between them. The CDR3 sequence: CASSDPPLADTQYF. DNA for the CDR3: TGTGCCAGCAGTGACCCCCCACTAGCTGATACGCAGTATTTT.

V is TRBV6-6 and J is TRBJ1-6, with 11 bases aligning to TRBD1. This CDR3 is built from 14 residues. CDR1 is MNHNY, CDR2 SVGAGI, per germline (reference sequence). The ends lost 2 bases at V and 10 bases at J; junction bases unmatched: 1. The chain's CDR3 is CASSYRDRGSPLHF. The CDR3 nucleotides read TGTGCCAGCAGTTACCGGGACAGGGGGTCACCCCTCCACTTT.

The chain recombines TRBV10-3 with TRBJ2-7, with 9 positions matching TRBD1. The length of the CDR3 is 13 residues. Losses at the gene ends were 6 bases for V and 5 bases for J; bases not matched to a gene: 5. Germline V gives CDR1 ENHRY, CDR2 SYGVKD. CDR3 DNA: TGTGCCATCAGGCCCGGGACAGGGAACGAGCAGTACTTC. This translates into CAIRPGTGNEQYF.

The chain recombines TRBV6-5 with TRBJ1-5; TRBD1 matches at 9 bases. CDR1 is MNHEY and CDR2 is SVGAGI in the germline V gene. The CDR3 covers 14 residues. Trimming took 3 bases from V and 8 from J; bases not matched to a gene: 5. The CDR3 reads CASSYGTGSKPQHF. The CDR3 DNA reads TGTGCCAGCAGTTATGGGACAGGGAGCAAGCCCCAGCATTTT.

The V call is TRBV30, the J call TRBJ2-7, with D possibly being TRBD2 (6 bases). CDR1 and CDR2 (germline): GTSNPN, SVGIG (reference sequence). Trimming pared 3 bases from V and 0 bases from J, leaving 15 bases between. The CDR3 totals 15 residues. The CDR3 DNA reads as TGTGCCTGGAGAGGAACGGGACTCCTCTCCTACGAGCAGTACTTC. Its translation is CAWRGTGLLSYEQYF.

The chain recombines TRBV11-2 with TRBJ2-1, with a weak D call TRBD2 (6 bases). Trimming pared 4 bases from V and 3 bases from J, leaving 13 bases between. In germline, CDR1 is SGHAT, CDR2 FQNNGV. The CDR3 is made up of 15 amino acids. CDR3 coding DNA: TGTGCCAGCAGCTCCGGGGGAGCTCTCTACAATGAGCAGTTCTTC. Encoded protein: CASSSGGALYNEQFF.